This TCR beta chain emerged from a study of blood T cells in healthy people across ages. General study points: Roughly linearly, TCR beta diversity per million T cells fell as age increased.

With a J-beta primer mix and a sample-barcoded 5' primer, a second PCR ran about 7 to 12 cycles. TCRdb recomputed calls from the 5' RACE reads with MiXCR, one row per CDR3 protein. The sample consists of over 600,000 distinct CDR3 sequences, about 46% of them appearing once. Regarding this clonotype: Antigen unknown.

Extraction yielded at least 6 micrograms of total RNA per sample. The CDR3 contains 16 residues. V shed 3 bases and J shed 0 bases, with 16 bases lying between them. Germline CDR1 reads DFQATT; CDR2 reads SNEGSKA (reference sequence). Specimen: blood. The source of this sequence is a man older than 75 in good health. The rearrangement uses TRBV20-1 and TRBJ2-3; perhaps TRBD2 as D (6 bases). The CDR3 spells CSASSPGLLSTDTQYF. The DNA of the CDR3 is TGCAGTGCTAGTTCACCGGGACTTCTTAGCACAGATACGCAGTATTTT.